The next 17 T cell receptor beta chains were all read from a single sample in a study of human T cells and chemical hapten exposure. Time point indicated: patch test 2, 6 weeks after DPC sensitization. The treatment was: therapeutic diphenylcyclopropenone sensitization with weekly scalp DPC. TCRdb fed the RACE reads into MiXCR, producing one record per CDR3 protein. The sample carries tens of thousands of distinct CDR3 sequences, more than 9.5% recorded once. Sequencing used whole blood, obtained in connection with sensitization to the hapten diphenylcyclopropenone (DPC). The receptors derive from a man aged 35 to 55 with alopecia areata. Some clones in this sample may be carry-over from other donors' samples.

The V gene is TRBV5-8, the J gene TRBJ2-1; D remains unclear. Germline lookup yields CDR1 SGHTS and CDR2 YDEGEE. The CDR3 is 15 amino acids. V was cut by 1 base and J by 9 bases, with 17 bases left in between. The CDR3 reads CASSLPPTLGLEQFF. The DNA for the CDR3 is TGTGCCAGCAGCTTGCCCCCCACCCTCGGTCTTGAGCAGTTCTTC.

This clonotype was detected ten times or more. The chain uses TRBV12-3 or TRBV12-4 and TRBJ1-5; 9 positions match TRBD1. Trimming at V came to 5 bases and at J to 3 bases, leaving 11 bases not matched to a gene. The CDR3 spans 17 residues. CDR3 coding DNA: TGTGCCAGCAGTCAACGTCGAACAGGGGGCTACAATCAGCCCCAGCATTTT. It encodes CASSQRRTGGYNQPQHF.

The J gene is TRBJ2-4, the V gene TRBV20-1; D is perhaps TRBD1 (6 bases). Germline V gene sequence: CDR1 DFQATT, CDR2 SNEGSKA (reference sequence). V dropped 3 bases and J dropped 2 bases, with 14 bases sitting between them. The CDR3 has 15 amino acids. The CDR3 nucleotides are TGCAGTGCTAGCCTGCCAGGGGACCCCAAAAACATTCAGTACTTC. This sequence encodes CSASLPGDPKNIQYF.

This chain uses TRBV10-3 with TRBJ2-7, with unresolved D. Trimming pared 3 bases from V and 4 bases from J, leaving 7 bases between. Germline V CDR1 and CDR2: ENHRY, SYGVKD. The length of the CDR3 is 12 residues. CDR3 sequence reads: CAISDTSYEQYV. CDR3 DNA: TGTGCCATCAGTGATACAAGTTACGAGCAGTACGTC.

There are a few counts of this clonotype. DNA of the CDR3: TGCGCCAGCAGCTTTTCACCTAGCGGGAGTTACAATGAGCAGTTCTTC. This codes for CASSFSPSGSYNEQFF. This sequence joins TRBV5-1 and TRBJ2-1, with 10 bases identical to TRBD2. J lost 4 bases, V lost 2 bases, and 6 bases had no gene match. Germline CDR1 and CDR2: SGHRS and YFSETQ. This CDR3 is built from 16 residues. The complete variable domain, with remaining parts taken from reference TRBV5-1 and TRBJ2-1, reads KAGVTQTPRYLIKTRGQQVTLSCSPISGHRSVSWYQQTPGQGLQFLFEYFSETQRNKGNFPGRFSGRQFSNSRSEMNVSTLELGDSALYLCASSFSPSGSYNEQFFGPGTRLTVL.

The chain has TRBV28 and TRBJ2-3, with D possibly matching TRBD2 (6 bases). In germline, CDR1 is MDHEN, CDR2 SYDVKM. The length of the CDR3 is 14 residues. V was clipped by 7 bases and J by 1 base, with 12 bases between them. The CDR3 sequence: CASNGGPGTDTQYF. CDR3 coding DNA: TGTGCCAGCAACGGAGGGCCGGGCACAGATACGCAGTATTTT. Drawing the rest from reference TRBV28 and TRBJ2-3, the complete variable domain is DVKVTQSSRYLVKRTGEKVFLECVQDMDHENMFWYRQDPGLGLRLIYFSYDVKMKEKGDIPEGYSVSREKKERFSLILESASTNQTSMYLCASNGGPGTDTQYFGPGTRLTVL.

This clonotype was observed a few times. This chain connects TRBV7-2 to TRBJ2-5; D gene unclear. V gave up 2 bases and J gave up 1 base, with 8 bases separating them. Germline assignment: CDR1 SGHTA and CDR2 FQGNSA. The CDR3 totals 14 residues. This CDR3 reads CASSLSISQETQYF. The CDR3 DNA follows: TGTGCCAGCAGCTTATCTATCAGCCAAGAGACCCAGTACTTC.

The V gene is TRBV28, the J gene TRBJ2-1, with D unclear. V lost 2 bases and J 6 bases, leaving 11 bases between the germline ends. The CDR3 extends over 14 amino acids. Germline V lookup: CDR1 MDHEN, CDR2 SYDVKM. The CDR3 sequence: CASSLSPQTNEQFF. As DNA, the CDR3 is TGTGCCAGCAGTTTAAGCCCACAGACCAATGAGCAGTTCTTC.

The chain couples TRBV5-1 to TRBJ2-3; D perhaps matches TRBD2 (5 bases). Germline loops: CDR1 SGHRS, CDR2 YFSETQ. This CDR3 is built from 14 residues. V lost 9 bases and J lost 4, with 18 bases in between. CDR3 region: CATPWPGTPDTQYF. CDR3 bases: TGCGCCACCCCATGGCCGGGAACCCCAGATACGCAGTATTTT.

This clonotype was seen only a few times. This chain links TRBV2 with TRBJ2-1, with D hard to call. There are 14 residues in the CDR3. The V end lost 3 bases, the J end lost 6 bases, and 12 bases lay between the germline ends. CDR1 and CDR2 from the germline V gene are SNHLY and FYNNEI. DNA of the CDR3: TGTGCCAGCAGTGATTGGAACAGTTCCAATGAGCAGTTCTTC. This codes for CASSDWNSSNEQFF.

The V gene is TRBV7-9, the J gene TRBJ1-5, with TRBD1 matching over 10 bases. Per the germline V gene, CDR1 is SEHNR and CDR2 is FQNEAQ (reference sequence). V lost 6 bases to trimming and J lost 6 bases; unmatched junction nucleotides: 14. The CDR3 is 17 amino acids. CDR3 residues: CASSLTGPGQGSQPQHF. CDR3 bases: TGTGCCAGCAGTCTGACCGGGCCGGGACAGGGGAGTCAGCCCCAGCATTTT.

This clonotype turned up a few times. V usage is TRBV19 and J usage is TRBJ2-1; TRBD2 aligns across 7 bases. The CDR3 spans 14 residues. V was clipped by 5 bases and J by 10 bases; unmatched bases: 11. Germline V gives CDR1 LNHDA, CDR2 SQIVND (reference sequence). CDR3 loop: CASSALTTSEEQFF. CDR3 coding DNA: TGTGCCAGTAGTGCGCTGACTACTAGCGAAGAGCAGTTCTTC.

This clonotype was seen many times. The gene calls are TRBV6-5 and TRBJ2-2; TRBD2 matches 7 bases. V gave up 6 bases and J gave up 11 bases; unmatched junction bases: 18. CDR1 is MNHEY and CDR2 is SVGAGI in the germline V gene. CDR3 size: 16 residues. CDR3 residues: CASRTGTIAPLGELFF. CDR3 bases: TGTGCCAGCAGGACCGGGACTATCGCACCCCTGGGAGAGCTGTTTTTT.

The chain uses TRBV29-1 and TRBJ1-4, with no clear D. V was trimmed by 5 bases and J by 0 bases, leaving 13 bases between them. The CDR3 has 15 residues. The germline gives CDR1 SQVTM, CDR2 ANQGSEA. The CDR3 sequence: CSVKAEPPTNEKLFF. The CDR3 coding sequence is TGCAGCGTTAAGGCAGAACCTCCAACTAATGAAAAACTGTTTTTT.

This clonotype was observed a handful of times. The CDR3 DNA sequence: TGCGCCAGCAGCCAGCACAGGGAGATGAACACTGAAGCTTTCTTT. Protein product: CASSQHREMNTEAFF. This chain uses TRBV4-3 with TRBJ1-1, with D maybe TRBD1 (6 bases). Trimming pared 3 bases from V and 0 bases from J, leaving 11 bases between. The CDR3 consists of 15 residues. Germline V lookup: CDR1 LGHNA, CDR2 YSLEER.

CDR3 in DNA: TGTGCCAGTAGTATAACCGAAATCGGGAAGTACGAGCAGTACTTC. Its translation: CASSITEIGKYEQYF. The chain couples TRBV19 to TRBJ2-7, with D possibly TRBD2 on 5 matching bases. CDR1 is LNHDA, CDR2 SQIVND, per germline (reference sequence). V was trimmed by 2 bases and J by 4 bases, leaving 15 bases between them. The CDR3 is 15 residues long.

This clonotype was counted a few times. The chain carries TRBV30 and TRBJ2-4; TRBD1 is a possible D gene (6 bases). Germline lookup yields CDR1 GTSNPN and CDR2 SVGIG (reference sequence). Trimming took 5 bases from V and 2 from J, leaving 10 bases between them. The CDR3 spans 13 residues. The CDR3 DNA reads TGTGCCTGGGCTACAGGGTCCAAAAACATTCAGTACTTC. Translation: CAWATGSKNIQYF.